This TCR beta chain originates from a study of patients and donors after allogeneic stem cell transplantation. This CDR3 region has 17 residues. Trimming at V came to 5 bases and at J to 4 bases, leaving 19 bases not matched to a gene. Germline values: CDR1 DFQATT, CDR2 SNEGSKA (reference sequence). One entry per CDR3 protein results from TCRdb running MiXCR on the RT-PCR reads. The sample lists roughly 230,000 distinct CDR3 sequences, 14% occurring once. This clonotype was observed many times. The specimen was blood, either unsorted or a sorted T cell fraction (not recorded which). This sequence joins TRBV20-1 and TRBJ1-2; 7 bases align to TRBD1. The TCR was taken from a human donor who was either an allogeneic HSCT recipient or a stem cell or donor lymphocyte infusion donor (not recorded which). It is not recorded whose cells these are; they may come from a transplant donor. CDR3 bases: TGCAGTGCTGGGGTAGGACTAAGGACGGACAGGTCCTATGGCTACACCTTC. Translating it yields CSAGVGLRTDRSYGYTF.